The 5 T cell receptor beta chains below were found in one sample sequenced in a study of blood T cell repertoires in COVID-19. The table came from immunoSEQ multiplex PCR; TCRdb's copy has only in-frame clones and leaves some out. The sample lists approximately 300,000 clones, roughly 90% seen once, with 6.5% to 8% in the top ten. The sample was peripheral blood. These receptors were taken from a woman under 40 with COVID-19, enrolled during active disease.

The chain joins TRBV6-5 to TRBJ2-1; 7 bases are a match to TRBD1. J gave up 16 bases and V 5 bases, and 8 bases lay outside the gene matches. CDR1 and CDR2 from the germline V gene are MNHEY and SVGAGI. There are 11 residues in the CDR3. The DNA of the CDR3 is TGTGCCAGCAGTCGGGGACAGTCTATATTCTTC. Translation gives CASSRGQSIFF.

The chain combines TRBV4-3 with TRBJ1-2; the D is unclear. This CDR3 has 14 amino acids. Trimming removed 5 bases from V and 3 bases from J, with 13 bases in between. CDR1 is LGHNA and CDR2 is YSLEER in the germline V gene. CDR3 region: CASSKQRSDYGYTF. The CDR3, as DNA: TGCGCCAGCAGCAAACAGCGGTCGGACTATGGCTACACCTTC.

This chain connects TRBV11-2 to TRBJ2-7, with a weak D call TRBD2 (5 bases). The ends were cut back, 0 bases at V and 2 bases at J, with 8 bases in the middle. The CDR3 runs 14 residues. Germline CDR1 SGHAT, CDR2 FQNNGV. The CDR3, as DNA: TGTGCCAGCAGCTTAGAGCGGGCCGCCTACGAGCAGTACTTC. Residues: CASSLERAAYEQYF.

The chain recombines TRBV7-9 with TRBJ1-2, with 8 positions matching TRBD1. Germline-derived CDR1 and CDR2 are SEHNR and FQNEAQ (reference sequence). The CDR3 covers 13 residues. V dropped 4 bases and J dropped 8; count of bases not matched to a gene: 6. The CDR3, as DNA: TGTGCCAGCAGCTACGGGACAGGTGACGGCTACACCTTC. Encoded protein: CASSYGTGDGYTF.

Here the CDR3 reads CASTLTGLSPLHF. The CDR3 coding sequence is TGTGCCAGCACCCTGACAGGGCTCTCACCCCTCCACTTT. The rearrangement links TRBV12-3 or TRBV12-4 to TRBJ1-6, with 7 bases that match TRBD1. This CDR3 is 13 amino acids long. With 7 bases clipped from V and 10 bases from J, the junction kept 7 bases outside the gene matches.